This T cell receptor (beta chain) was sequenced for a study of blood T cells in healthy people across ages. The length of the CDR3 is 15 residues. CDR1 is KGHSH and CDR2 is LQKENI in the germline V gene. The V segment lost 5 bases and the J segment 5 bases; nucleotides outside the gene matches: 7. Isolated per sample were at least 7 million PBMCs. A second PCR of about 7 to 11 cycles used a sample-barcoded 5' primer and a J-beta primer mix. MiXCR, run by TCRdb on the 5' RACE reads, gives a single entry per CDR3 protein. This table holds 1.5 million to 2 million distinct CDR3 sequences, 28% found once.

V usage is TRBV18 and J usage is TRBJ2-1; 9 nucleotides match TRBD1. The sequencing sample was made of blood. This TCR derives from a woman aged 25 to 45 in good health. In DNA form, the CDR3 reads TGTGCCAGCTCAGCTCCCGGGACAGGGAACAATGAGCAGTTCTTC. Residues: CASSAPGTGNNEQFF.